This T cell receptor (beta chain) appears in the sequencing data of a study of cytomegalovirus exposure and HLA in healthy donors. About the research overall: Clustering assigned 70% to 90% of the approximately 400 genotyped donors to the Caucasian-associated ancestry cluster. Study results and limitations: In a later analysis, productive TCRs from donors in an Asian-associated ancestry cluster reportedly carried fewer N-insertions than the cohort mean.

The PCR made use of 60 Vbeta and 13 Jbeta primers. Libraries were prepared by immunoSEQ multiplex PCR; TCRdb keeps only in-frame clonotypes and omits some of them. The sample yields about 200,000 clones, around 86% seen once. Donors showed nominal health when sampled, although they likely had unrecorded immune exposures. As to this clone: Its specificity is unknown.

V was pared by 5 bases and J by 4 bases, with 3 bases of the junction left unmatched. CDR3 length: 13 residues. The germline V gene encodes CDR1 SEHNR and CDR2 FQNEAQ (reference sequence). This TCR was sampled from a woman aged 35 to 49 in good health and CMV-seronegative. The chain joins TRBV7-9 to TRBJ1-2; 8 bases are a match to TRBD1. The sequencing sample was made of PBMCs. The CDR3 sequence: CASSTTGGYGYTF. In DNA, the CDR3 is TGTGCCAGCAGCACCACAGGGGGCTATGGCTACACCTTC.